This T cell receptor (beta chain) is drawn from a study of shared clonotypes between healthy human individuals. Notes on the study in general: Across a handful of donors, naive CD4 shared 5% to 6.5%, naive CD8 approximately 3.5%, memory CD4 roughly 2.4%, memory CD8 about 0.4%. The study generally estimated greater richness for naive than memory subsets.

The repertoire was sequenced with immunoSEQ multiplex PCR; TCRdb's copy has only in-frame clones and lacks some. The repertoire holds 2 million to 2.5 million clones, 85% to 95% seen once, with 0.3% to 0.4% in the top ten. A remark on this clone: Its target is not known.

Sample: naive CD4+ T cells from PBMCs. The subset denotes: CD45RA+ positively selected. The TCR sequence derives from a man between 18 and 35 years old in good health. Some clones in this sample may be carry-over from other donors' samples.

As DNA, the CDR3 is TGCGCCAGCAGCGCGGCCGGGACGGCCCAAGAGACCCAGTACTTC. Protein sequence: CASSAAGTAQETQYF. The chain employs TRBV5-1 and TRBJ2-5, with D perhaps assigned TRBD1 or TRBD2 (5 bases each). The V gene lost 4 bases and the J gene lost 1 base, with 14 bases spanning the gap. CDR3 length: 15 amino acids. In germline, CDR1 is SGHRS, CDR2 YFSETQ.